This T cell receptor (beta chain) was sequenced during a study of T cell repertoires in cytomegalovirus infection. In the study overall: Indicated by public TCR beta signatures were CMV infection and matching HLA type. General study results and limits: There were carriers of CMV plus the relevant HLA, and cumulative public TCR beta family frequency identified them. Across the ex vivo response, the dominant clonotypes were HLA-C-restricted CMV-specific TCR beta clonotypes.

This CDR3 is 14 amino acids long. Deletions cut 1 base from V and 6 bases from J, with 13 bases between. This clonotype was seen many times. The antigen remains undetermined. Each CDR3 protein is one row after TCRdb ran MiXCR on the reads. The table lists 500,000 to 600,000 distinct CDR3 sequences, 15% to 20% of them singletons, with 20% to 30% in the top ten. The sample taken for sequencing was CD8+ T cells from PBMCs. The chain joins TRBV12-3 or TRBV12-4 to TRBJ2-7, with D possibly matching TRBD2 (6 bases). The source of this sequence is a human donor in good health (CMV status not recorded). Some clones in this sample may be carry-over from other donors' samples. CDR3 DNA: TGTGCCAGCAGTTTAGAGGGGACTCCAGGCGAGCAGTACTTC. This sequence encodes CASSLEGTPGEQYF.